This TCR beta chain was found in a study of blood T cells in healthy people across ages. General study findings and limits: What prevented conclusive comparison of naive and antigen-experienced cells was that PBMCs were unsorted. Donor CMV status was unknown, possibly confounding expanded clonotype changes.

Combining a sample-barcoded 5' primer with a J-beta primer mix, a second PCR ran for roughly 7 to 12 cycles. TCRdb reprocessed the 5' RACE reads via MiXCR and lists one record per CDR3 protein. This sample carries 850,000 to 1,000,000 distinct CDR3 sequences, 45% to 50% of them seen once, and the ten largest clones take about an eighth. CDR3 length: 18 residues. Between the trimmed V and J ends, which lost 0 bases and 1 base, there was a span of 15 bases. The V gene's germline CDR1 is SEHNR and CDR2 FQNEAQ (reference sequence). About this clonotype itself: Its antigen is not known.

V and J are TRBV7-9 and TRBJ1-4; perhaps TRBD1 as D (5 bases). This receptor was identified in a man under 40 in good health. The sample taken for sequencing was blood. CDR3 loop: CASSLASQAGGTNEKLFF. As DNA, the CDR3 is TGTGCCAGCAGCTTAGCGTCCCAGGCTGGGGGAACTAATGAAAAACTGTTTTTT.